What follows are 14 T cell receptor beta chains derived from one specimen sequenced in a study of stem cell transplantation in POMP-related autoinflammatory disease. Sequenced by immunoSEQ multiplex PCR; TCRdb stores in-frame clones only, minus some. The data hold roughly 8,900 clones, with 80% to 90% observed a single time. The specimen comprised CD8+ T cells from PBMCs, sampled after stem cell transplantation. These receptors came from a human patient with POMP-related autoinflammation and immune dysregulation (PRAID). Some T cells may trace back to the graft donor.

The rearrangement joins TRBV2 to TRBJ1-1; D gene ambiguous. The V end was cut by 6 bases, the J end by 8 bases, with 10 bases between. CDR1 and CDR2 from the germline V gene are SNHLY and FYNNEI. The CDR3 totals 11 residues. The CDR3 reads CASSFGPEAFF. The CDR3 DNA reads as TGTGCCAGCAGCTTTGGGCCAGAAGCTTTCTTT.

This clone was detected only once. The chain is built from TRBV11-2 and TRBJ2-7; 10 positions match TRBD1. Germline V gene data show CDR1 as SGHAT and CDR2 as FQNNGV. The CDR3 is 15 amino acids. J was trimmed by 3 bases and V by 2 bases; bases with no gene match: 4. The DNA of the CDR3 is TGTGCCAGCAGCTTAAGGGACAGGGGATTCTACGAGCAGTACTTC. It encodes CASSLRDRGFYEQYF.

The chain is built from TRBV27 and TRBJ1-5; D unresolved. V was clipped by 8 bases and J by 6 bases, with 5 bases between them. CDR1 is MNHEY, CDR2 SMNVEV, per germline (reference sequence). The CDR3 sequence is 10 residues long. The CDR3 DNA sequence: TGTGCCAGCGGTACTCAGCCCCAGCATTTT. It specifies CASGTQPQHF.

This chain connects TRBV4-1 to TRBJ1-6, with D tentatively TRBD1 (5 bases). Deletions cut 0 bases from V and 9 bases from J, with 6 bases between. The CDR3 contains 13 residues. CDR1 MGHRA and CDR2 YSYEKL come from the germline V gene. The DNA for the CDR3 is TGCGCCAGCAGCCAAGATCAGGGTTCACCCCTCCACTTT. It specifies CASSQDQGSPLHF.

The V gene is TRBV13, the J gene TRBJ2-7, with TRBD1 matching 9 bases. J was trimmed by 3 bases and V by 3 bases; bases with no gene match: 3. The CDR3 extends over 14 amino acids. In germline, CDR1 is PRHDT, CDR2 FYEKMQ (reference sequence). CDR3 loop: CASSLGQGGYEQYF. The CDR3 coding sequence is TGTGCCAGCAGCTTGGGACAGGGTGGCTACGAGCAGTACTTC. The full variable domain, completed using reference TRBV13 and TRBJ2-7, is AAGVIQSPRHLIKEKRETATLKCYPIPRHDTVYWYQQGPGQDPQFLISFYEKMQSDKGSIPDRFSAQQFSDYHSELNMSSLELGDSALYFCASSLGQGGYEQYFGPGTRLTVT.

The CDR3 nucleotides read TGTGCCAGCAGCGAACCCAGGGGGGAGGACGAGCAGTACGTC. This encodes CASSEPRGEDEQYV. The chain has TRBV3-1 (or the pseudogene TRBV3-2) and TRBJ2-7, with D tentatively TRBD1 (7 bases). The CDR3 has 14 amino acids. The V end was cut by 5 bases, the J end by 5 bases, with 16 bases between. CDR1 and CDR2 from the germline V gene are LGHDT and YNNKEL (reference sequence).

The chain links TRBV11-2 to TRBJ2-3; 7 nucleotides agree with TRBD2. Germline V gene sequence: CDR1 SGHAT, CDR2 FQNNGV. V was pared by 5 bases and J by 4 bases, with 9 bases of the junction left unmatched. The CDR3 runs 15 residues. CDR3 DNA sequence: TGTGCCAGCAGCCAAGGGGCTAGCGGATCAGATACGCAGTATTTT. Residues: CASSQGASGSDTQYF.

In DNA, the CDR3 is TGTGCCAGCAGCCCTGACGGCACTGAAGCTTTCTTT. It yields the protein CASSPDGTEAFF. The rearrangement joins TRBV7-9 to TRBJ1-1; D gene unclear. The CDR3 covers 12 residues. The V end was cut by 5 bases, the J end by 4 bases, with 8 bases between. Germline-derived CDR1 and CDR2 are SEHNR and FQNEAQ (reference sequence). Filled out from reference TRBV7-9 and TRBJ1-1, the complete variable domain reads DTGVSQNPRHKITKRGQNVTFRCDPISEHNRLYWYRQTLGQGPEFLTYFQNEAQLEKSRLLSDRFSAERPKGSFSTLEIQRTEQGDSAMYLCASSPDGTEAFFGQGTRLTVV.

The gene calls are TRBV7-9 and TRBJ2-2; TRBD1 matches at 9 bases. The CDR3 length is 15 residues. V lost 5 bases and J lost 5; bases outside the gene matches: 6. Per the germline V gene, CDR1 is SEHNR and CDR2 is FQNEAQ (reference sequence). The CDR3 sequence: CASSRGQGRTGELFF. Written as DNA, the CDR3 is TGTGCCAGCAGCCGGGGACAGGGCAGAACCGGGGAGCTGTTTTTT.

This clone was counted once. The chain carries TRBV24-1 and TRBJ1-1; 11 nucleotides agree with TRBD1. The CDR3 contains 14 residues. With 5 bases clipped from V and 4 bases from J, the junction kept 2 bases outside the gene matches. Germline lookup yields CDR1 KGHDR and CDR2 SFDVKD. The CDR3 sequence is CATSGGTGGTEAFF. CDR3 DNA sequence: TGTGCCACCAGTGGAGGGACAGGGGGCACTGAAGCTTTCTTT.

The V gene is TRBV5-6, the J gene TRBJ2-7, with D perhaps TRBD1 or TRBD2 (6 bases each). V was shortened by 0 bases and J by 6 bases, with 10 bases between the two germline ends. The CDR3 sequence is 13 residues long. Germline V CDR1 and CDR2: SGHDT, YYEEEE. In DNA, the CDR3 is TGTGCCAGCAGCTTGGGGACAGCGGGCGAGCAGTACGTC. Its translation is CASSLGTAGEQYV.

This clone was observed once. The chain joins TRBV7-9 to TRBJ1-1; D gene uncertain. The CDR3 runs to 15 residues. V was shortened by 0 bases and J by 3 bases, with 11 bases between the two germline ends. Germline V gene data show CDR1 as SEHNR and CDR2 as FQNEAQ (reference sequence). This CDR3 is CASSLAQGRDTEAFF. The CDR3 coding sequence is TGTGCCAGCAGCTTAGCGCAAGGAAGGGACACTGAAGCTTTCTTT.

This clone came up once. The chain is built from TRBV18 and TRBJ1-2; 10 positions agree with TRBD1. The V segment lost 3 bases and the J segment 5 bases; nucleotides outside the gene matches: 6. CDR1 and CDR2 (germline): KGHSH, LQKENI. CDR3 length equals 15 residues. CDR3 protein: CASSPGTGVKYGYTF. CDR3 DNA: TGTGCCAGCTCACCTGGGACAGGGGTCAAGTATGGCTACACCTTC.

The rearrangement links TRBV10-3 to TRBJ1-5; a possible D gene is TRBD1 (5 bases). Per germline, CDR1 ENHRY and CDR2 SYGVKD. With 11 bases removed from V and 11 bases from J, the gap between germline ends came to 22 bases. The CDR3 is 13 amino acids. The CDR3 region is CASSLERGTAQHF. The CDR3 DNA follows: TGTGCCTCATCCCTAGAAAGGGGTACGGCCCAGCATTTT.